The entry that follows covers one TCR beta chain sequence. The data are from a study of T-cell reconstitution after alpha-beta-depleted transplantation in children. During its preparation, the TCRbeta library received unique molecular identifiers. TCRdb re-analysed the PCR reads in MiXCR, keeping a single row per CDR3 protein. The repertoire has about 540,000 distinct CDR3 sequences, approximately 20% of them found once; the top ten carry 3% to 4%. Germline CDR1 is MNHEY and CDR2 is SVGEGT. Trimming removed 7 bases from V and 1 base from J, with 7 bases in between. The CDR3 totals 12 residues. This clonotype was obtained from a human donor who donated a stem cell graft to a child with acute lymphoblastic leukemia. The chain is built from TRBV6-2 or TRBV6-3 and TRBJ2-5; no reliable D call. The sequencing used PBMCs from the stem cell graft donor, collected from the stem cell graft. This CDR3 is CASNPSQETQYF. CDR3 DNA sequence: TGTGCCAGCAATCCCTCCCAAGAGACCCAGTACTTC.